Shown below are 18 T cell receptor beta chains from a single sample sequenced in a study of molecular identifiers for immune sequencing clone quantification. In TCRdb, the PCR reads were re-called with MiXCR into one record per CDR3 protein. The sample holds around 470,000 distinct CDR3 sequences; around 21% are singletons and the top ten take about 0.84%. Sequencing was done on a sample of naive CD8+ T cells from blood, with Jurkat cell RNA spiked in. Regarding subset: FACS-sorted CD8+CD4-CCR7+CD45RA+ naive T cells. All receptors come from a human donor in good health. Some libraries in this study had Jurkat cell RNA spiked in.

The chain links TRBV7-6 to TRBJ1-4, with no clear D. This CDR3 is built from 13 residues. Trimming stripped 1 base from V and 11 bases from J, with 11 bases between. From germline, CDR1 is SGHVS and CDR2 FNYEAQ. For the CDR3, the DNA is TGTGCCAGCAGCTTAGGGCCTGATCATAAACTGTTTTTT. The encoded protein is CASSLGPDHKLFF.

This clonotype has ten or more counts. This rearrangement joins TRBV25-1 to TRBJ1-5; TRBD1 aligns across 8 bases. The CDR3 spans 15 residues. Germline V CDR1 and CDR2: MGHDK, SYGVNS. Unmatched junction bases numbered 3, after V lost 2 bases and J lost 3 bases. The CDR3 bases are TGTGCCAGCAGTGAAGGGACAGGCCACAATCAGCCCCAGCATTTT. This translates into CASSEGTGHNQPQHF.

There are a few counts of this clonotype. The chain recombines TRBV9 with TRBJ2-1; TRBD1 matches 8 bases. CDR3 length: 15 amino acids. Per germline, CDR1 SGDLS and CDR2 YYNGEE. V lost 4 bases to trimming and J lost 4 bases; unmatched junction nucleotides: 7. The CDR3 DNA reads TGTGCCAGCAGCTTCAGGGGGCCAGGATACAATGAGCAGTTCTTC. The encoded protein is CASSFRGPGYNEQFF. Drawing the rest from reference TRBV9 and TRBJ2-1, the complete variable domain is DSGVTQTPKHLITATGQRVTLRCSPRSGDLSVYWYQQSLDQGLQFLIQYYNGEERAKGNILERFSAQQFPDLHSELNLSSLELGDSALYFCASSFRGPGYNEQFFGPGTRLTVL.

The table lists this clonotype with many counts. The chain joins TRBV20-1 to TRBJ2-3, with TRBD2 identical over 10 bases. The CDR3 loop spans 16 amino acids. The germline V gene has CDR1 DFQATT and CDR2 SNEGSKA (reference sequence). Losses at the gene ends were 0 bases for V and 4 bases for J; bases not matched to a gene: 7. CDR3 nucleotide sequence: TGCAGTGCTAGAGAAAGCGGGAGGGCCATCGCAGATACGCAGTATTTT. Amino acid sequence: CSARESGRAIADTQYF.

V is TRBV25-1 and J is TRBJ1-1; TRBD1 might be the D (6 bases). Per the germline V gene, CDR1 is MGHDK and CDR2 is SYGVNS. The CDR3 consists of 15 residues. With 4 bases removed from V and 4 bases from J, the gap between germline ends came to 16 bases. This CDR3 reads CASSGYGTSGTEAFF. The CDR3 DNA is TGTGCCAGCAGTGGATATGGGACAAGCGGCACTGAAGCTTTCTTT. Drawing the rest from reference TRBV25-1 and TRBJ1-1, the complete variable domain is EADIYQTPRYLVIGTGKKITLECSQTMGHDKMYWYQQDPGMELHLIHYSYGVNSTEKGDLSSESTVSRIRTEHFPLTLESARPSHTSQYLCASSGYGTSGTEAFFGQGTRLTVV.

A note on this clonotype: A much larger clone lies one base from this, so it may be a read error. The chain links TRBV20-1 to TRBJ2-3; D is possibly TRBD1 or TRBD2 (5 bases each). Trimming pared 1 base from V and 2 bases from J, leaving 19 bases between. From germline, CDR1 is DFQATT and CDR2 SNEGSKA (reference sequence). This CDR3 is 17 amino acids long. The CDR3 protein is CSARAPGPYTNTDTQYF. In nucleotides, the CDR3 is TGCAGTGCTAGAGCACCGGGACCATATACGAACACAGATACGCAGTATTTT.

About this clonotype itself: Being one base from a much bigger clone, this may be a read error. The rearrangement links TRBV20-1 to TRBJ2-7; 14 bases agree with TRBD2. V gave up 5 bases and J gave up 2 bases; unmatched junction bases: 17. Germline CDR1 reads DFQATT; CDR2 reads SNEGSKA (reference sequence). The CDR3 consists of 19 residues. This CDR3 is CSAATTGTSGRGDAYEQYF. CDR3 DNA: TGCAGTGCTGCAACAACCGGGACTAGCGGGAGAGGAGACGCCTACGAGCAGTACTTC.

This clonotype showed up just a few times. The CDR3 spells CASGFFIRTSGYNEQFF. The DNA of the CDR3 is TGTGCTAGTGGTTTCTTTATACGGACTAGCGGATACAATGAGCAGTTCTTC. V and J are TRBV12-5 and TRBJ2-1, with 10 bases fitting TRBD2. The CDR3 spans 17 residues. The J segment lost 4 bases and the V segment lost 3 bases, leaving 9 bases of the junction unmatched. CDR1 is LGHNT, CDR2 FRNRAP, per germline.

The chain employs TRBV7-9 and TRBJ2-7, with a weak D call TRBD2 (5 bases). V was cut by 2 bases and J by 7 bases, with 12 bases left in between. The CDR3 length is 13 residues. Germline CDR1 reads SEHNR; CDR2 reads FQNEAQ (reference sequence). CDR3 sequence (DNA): TGTGCCAGCAGCTTAAATAACTGCGGGGAGCAGTACTTC. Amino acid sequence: CASSLNNCGEQYF.

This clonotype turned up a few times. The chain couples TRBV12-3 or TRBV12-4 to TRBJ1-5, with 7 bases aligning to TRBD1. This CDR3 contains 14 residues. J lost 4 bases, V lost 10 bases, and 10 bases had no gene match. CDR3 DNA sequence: TGTGCCACCAGCCCTGGGACAGTTAATCAGCCCCAGCATTTT. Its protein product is CATSPGTVNQPQHF.

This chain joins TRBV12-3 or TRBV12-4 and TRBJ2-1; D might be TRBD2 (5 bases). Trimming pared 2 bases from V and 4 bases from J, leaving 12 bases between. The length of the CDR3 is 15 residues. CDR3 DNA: TGTGCCAGCAGTTTAAGGGCGGGCAGTTACAATGAGCAGTTCTTC. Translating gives CASSLRAGSYNEQFF.

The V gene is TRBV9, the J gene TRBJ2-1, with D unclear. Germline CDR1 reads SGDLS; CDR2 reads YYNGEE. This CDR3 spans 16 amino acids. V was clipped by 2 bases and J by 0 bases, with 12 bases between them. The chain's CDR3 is CASSVEGHSSYNEQFF. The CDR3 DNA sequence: TGTGCCAGCAGCGTTGAAGGGCACAGCTCCTACAATGAGCAGTTCTTC.

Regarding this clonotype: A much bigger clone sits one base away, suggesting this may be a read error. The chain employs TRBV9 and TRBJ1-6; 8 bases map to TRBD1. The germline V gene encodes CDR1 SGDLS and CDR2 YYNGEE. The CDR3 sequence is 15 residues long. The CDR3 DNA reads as TGTGCCAGCAGCGTAGAGTCAGGGGGCAATTCACCCCCCCACTTT. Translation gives CASSVESGGNSPPHF.

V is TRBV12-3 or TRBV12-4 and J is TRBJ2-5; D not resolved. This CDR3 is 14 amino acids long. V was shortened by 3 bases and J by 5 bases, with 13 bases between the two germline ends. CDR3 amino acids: CASSFSLFSETQYF. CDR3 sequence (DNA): TGTGCCAGCAGTTTTAGTCTATTCTCGGAGACCCAGTACTTC.

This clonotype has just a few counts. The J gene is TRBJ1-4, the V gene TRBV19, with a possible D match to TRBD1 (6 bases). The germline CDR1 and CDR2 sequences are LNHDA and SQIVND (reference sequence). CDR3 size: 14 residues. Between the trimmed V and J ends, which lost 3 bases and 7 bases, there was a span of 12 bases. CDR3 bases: TGTGCCAGTAGTATCCTAGGACAGACTGAAAAACTGTTTTTT. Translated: CASSILGQTEKLFF.

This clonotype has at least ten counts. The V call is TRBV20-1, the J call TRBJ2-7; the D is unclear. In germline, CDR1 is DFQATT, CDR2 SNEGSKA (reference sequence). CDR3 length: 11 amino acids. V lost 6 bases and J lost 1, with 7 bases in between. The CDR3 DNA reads TGCAGTGCCAAACTTTCCTACGAGCAGTACTTC. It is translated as CSAKLSYEQYF.

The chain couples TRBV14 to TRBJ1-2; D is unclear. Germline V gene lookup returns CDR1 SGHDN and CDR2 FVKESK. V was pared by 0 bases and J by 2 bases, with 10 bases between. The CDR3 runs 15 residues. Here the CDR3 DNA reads TGTGCCAGCAGCCAAGAGGCGGGGTCCAACTATGGCTACACCTTC. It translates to CASSQEAGSNYGYTF.

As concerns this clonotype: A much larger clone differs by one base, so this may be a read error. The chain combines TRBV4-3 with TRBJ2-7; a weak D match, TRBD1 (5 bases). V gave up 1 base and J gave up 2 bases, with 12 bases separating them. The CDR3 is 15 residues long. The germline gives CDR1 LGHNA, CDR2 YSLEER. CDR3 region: CASSQGAGRAYEQYF. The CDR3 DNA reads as TGCGCCAGCAGCCAAGGGGCAGGGCGCGCCTACGAGCAGTACTTC.